This TCR beta chain was documented in a study of cytomegalovirus exposure and HLA in healthy donors. PCR involved 60 Vbeta and 13 Jbeta primers. Here immunoSEQ multiplex PCR was the method, and the copy in TCRdb shows in-frame clones only, minus some. Among more than 150,000 clones listed, around 80% were seen once. The germline V gene encodes CDR1 SQVTM and CDR2 ANQGSEA. This CDR3 comprises 13 residues. Trimming cost V 2 bases and J 5 bases, with 10 bases left between them. The clonotype originates from a man aged 35-49 years in good health and CMV-seronegative. Sequencing used PBMCs. The chain recombines TRBV29-1 with TRBJ1-5; D gene ambiguous. The CDR3 coding sequence is TGCAGCGTTGAAACCCGCGGGGATCAGCCCCAGCATTTT. The encoded protein is CSVETRGDQPQHF.